This section outlines one TCR beta chain sequence together with its context. This clone occurred once. What this receptor recognizes is not known. One base away there is no much larger clone; base qualities are not given. For sequencing of the TCRbeta CDR3 region, genomic DNA was extracted from the sorted cells. TCRbeta CDR3 regions were sequenced using the immunoSEQ Assay. TCRdb took over this immuneACCESS table, retaining in-frame rearrangements with V and J assigned. Such tables are incomplete; in checked studies, under half of the missing clones stem from an unresolved V gene, and the remainder is unexplained. The sample data list roughly 66,000 clones, and more than 75% of these were observed just once. Approximately 0.4% of the sample goes to the ten largest clones. CDR1 SGHAT and CDR2 FQNNGV were looked up in the germline V gene. V sheds 0 bases and J sheds 3 bases, leaving 12 bases between their ends. The CDR3 spans 15 residues, from the cysteine through the phenylalanine. The read is trimmed to its CDR3 DNA, 45 bases read in frame from base 1.

This sample was included in a study of OX40 agonist ivuxolimab in advanced cancers. Background for the entire study: Ivuxolimab, which targeted the costimulatory receptor OX40 (CD134), was an agonistic, fully human IgG2 monoclonal antibody. Intravenous ivuxolimab was administered to patients every 2 weeks at six dose levels: 0.01, 0.1, 0.3, 1.5, 3 and 10 mg/kg. Of the 50 to 55 dose-escalation patients, hepatocellular carcinoma was present in roughly 19, melanoma in approximately 15, renal cell carcinoma in 9 and head and neck cancer in 9. In the dose-escalation cohort, over 65% of patients were male, and the mean age was about 55 years, with a range of about 23 to 85. Patients were allowed to have had prior anti-PD-1, anti-PD-L1 or anti-CTLA-4 therapy, and approximately 43% of the dose-escalation patients had previously received checkpoint inhibitors. Three dose-escalation patients achieved partial responses, one with hepatocellular carcinoma and two with cutaneous melanoma. The point of sequencing TCRbeta in the periphery was to test whether ivuxolimab changed TCR sequence diversity and drove clonal T-cell expansion. The paper reports the monotherapy dose-escalation portion (N of about 51 patients) of the phase I ivuxolimab trial. General study outcomes and caveats: The antigen specificity of the peripheral T cells that underwent clonal expansion was not determined. Low levels of normalized T-cell clonal expansion were also seen in some nonresponding patients. After ivuxolimab, more expanded clones were found on average in CD8+ T cells than in CD4+ T cells. At doses from 0.1 to 3.0 mg/kg, clonal expansion was seen in both CD4+ and CD8+ blood T cells between baseline and week 6. In partial responders in the 0.1-3.0 mg/kg groups, normalized peripheral clonal expansion was found to be among the lowest, especially among CD8+ T cells.

The trial excluded patients who had a history of autoimmune disease or who were on systemic immunosuppression. Peripheral blood for TCR sequencing was collected from all dose cohorts at baseline, on cycle 4 day 1, and on cycle 7 day 1. The samples were drawn from a first-in-human, open-label, multicenter phase I dose-escalation trial of ivuxolimab. Adults with locally advanced or metastatic head and neck squamous cell, hepatocellular, melanoma or renal cell carcinoma were enrolled in the trial. Before TCR sequencing, CD4+ T cells and CD8+ T cells from peripheral blood were sorted into separate populations.

Here the chain combines TRBV11-2 and TRBJ2-7; TRBD2 might be the D gene, on 6 matching bases. Sequenced material: CD4+ or CD8+ T cells sorted from blood, taken in a trial of the OX40 agonist ivuxolimab. This receptor was obtained from an adult with an advanced solid tumor such as melanoma, head and neck, liver or kidney cancer. Read as DNA, the sequence is TGTGCCAGCAGCTTAGAGGAGGGGCCCTACTACGAGCAGTACTTC. Its protein is CASSLEEGPYYEQYF.